Listed here are 25 T cell receptor beta chains from one sample, sequenced in a study of human T cells and chemical hapten exposure. TCRdb re-derived calls from the RACE reads in MiXCR, one entry per CDR3 protein. The sample lists 60,000 to 80,000 distinct CDR3 sequences; around 30% were seen once. As for time point: patch test 1, 2 weeks after DPC sensitization. This sample's treatment: therapeutic diphenylcyclopropenone sensitization with weekly scalp DPC. Sequencing used whole blood, obtained in connection with sensitization to the hapten diphenylcyclopropenone (DPC). The receptors come from a man aged 35 to 55 with alopecia areata. Some clones in this sample may be carry-over from other donors' samples.

The rearrangement links TRBV28 to TRBJ2-3, with TRBD2 identical over 9 bases. The V and J ends lost 4 bases and 1 base, in that order; junction bases with no gene match: 3. CDR3 length equals 15 residues. Germline V lookup: CDR1 MDHEN, CDR2 SYDVKM. CDR3 residues: CASSSWTSGTDTQYF. CDR3 nucleotide sequence: TGTGCCAGCAGTTCATGGACTAGCGGCACAGATACGCAGTATTTT.

CDR3 nucleotide sequence: TGTGCCAGCAGCTCCGGACTAGCGGCTGAGCAGTTCTTC. This codes for CASSSGLAAEQFF. This sequence joins TRBV3-1 and TRBJ2-1; 10 nucleotides line up with TRBD2. Germline V gene sequence: CDR1 LGHDT, CDR2 YNNKEL (reference sequence). The CDR3 contains 13 residues. The V segment lost 5 bases and the J segment 9 bases; nucleotides outside the gene matches: 4.

The V and J genes are TRBV30 and TRBJ1-1; 12 bases agree with TRBD1. The CDR3 contains 14 residues. V shed 3 bases and J 8 bases; nucleotides not matched to a gene: 7. The germline V gene has CDR1 GTSNPN and CDR2 SVGIG (reference sequence). The CDR3 loop is CAWRRDRGQREAFF. Here the CDR3 DNA reads TGTGCCTGGAGACGGGACAGGGGGCAGAGGGAAGCTTTCTTT.

The genes are TRBV6-2 or TRBV6-3 and TRBJ2-3; 10 bases are shared with TRBD2. Germline trimming cut 2 bases from V and 6 bases from J; bases unmatched to any gene: 8. CDR1 is MNHEY and CDR2 is SVGEGT in the germline V gene. The CDR3 contains 16 residues. The CDR3 is CASSYGPSGSLDTQYF. The CDR3 DNA is TGTGCCAGCAGTTACGGGCCTAGCGGGAGCTTGGATACGCAGTATTTT.

The chain uses TRBV7-2 and TRBJ2-3; 11 nucleotides align to TRBD2. CDR1 is SGHTA and CDR2 is FQGNSA in the germline V gene. This CDR3 contains 15 residues. V lost 5 bases and J lost 4; bases outside the gene matches: 5. The CDR3 sequence: CASSPELAGADTQYF. The CDR3 region has the DNA TGTGCCAGCAGCCCCGAACTAGCGGGAGCAGATACGCAGTATTTT.

This clonotype was seen a handful of times. The chain links TRBV5-1 to TRBJ2-5, with 10 positions matching TRBD1. Germline V gene lookup returns CDR1 SGHRS and CDR2 YFSETQ. The junction had 8 bases not matched to a gene; V was cut back by 4 bases and J by 5 bases. This CDR3 comprises 15 residues. The CDR3 loop is CASSVTGGLAETQYF. The DNA of the CDR3 is TGCGCCAGCAGCGTGACAGGGGGCCTTGCGGAGACCCAGTACTTC.

The chain couples TRBV5-6 to TRBJ2-7, with 13 bases aligning to TRBD2. CDR3 size: 15 residues. J was trimmed by 6 bases and V by 7 bases; bases with no gene match: 10. Germline CDR1 SGHDT, CDR2 YYEEEE. In nucleotides, the CDR3 is TGTGCCAGCGCCGGGACTAGCGGGACCACGGTCGAGCAGTACTTC. It codes for CASAGTSGTTVEQYF.

The V gene is TRBV5-1, the J gene TRBJ1-1; D is unclear. V lost 0 bases to trimming and J lost 5 bases, with 11 bases between them. CDR3 length equals 14 residues. Germline CDR1 and CDR2: SGHRS and YFSETQ. The DNA for the CDR3 is TGCGCCAGCAGCTTGGAAAGGGCGCGGACTGAAGCTTTCTTT. Encoded protein: CASSLERARTEAFF.

The sample holds a few counts of this clonotype. The gene calls are TRBV6-5 and TRBJ1-1, with 8 bases fitting TRBD1. V dropped 0 bases and J dropped 3; count of bases not matched to a gene: 6. The CDR3 is made up of 16 amino acids. Germline V gene lookup returns CDR1 MNHEY and CDR2 SVGAGI. The CDR3 DNA reads as TGTGCCAGCAGTTACTCGAGACGACAGGGGTACACTGAAGCTTTCTTT. Encoded protein: CASSYSRRQGYTEAFF.

The DNA for the CDR3 is TGTGCCAGCAGTTTTGGGACAGGGGCCAATGAGCAGTTCTTC. It encodes CASSFGTGANEQFF. The chain uses TRBV27 and TRBJ2-1; 10 bases are shared with TRBD1. Germline V gene sequence: CDR1 MNHEY, CDR2 SMNVEV (reference sequence). CDR3 length: 14 residues. Unmatched junction bases numbered 2, after V lost 3 bases and J lost 6 bases.

The genes are TRBV13 and TRBJ2-7; 8 nucleotides align to TRBD1. Unmatched junction bases numbered 14, after V lost 6 bases and J lost 7 bases. Germline CDR1 is PRHDT and CDR2 is FYEKMQ (reference sequence). CDR3 length equals 15 residues. DNA of the CDR3: TGTGCCAGCAGTTCCACGATCCAGGGGGCGCGTGAGCAGTACTTC. Translated: CASSSTIQGAREQYF.

The CDR3 sequence: CASSLTQGASEQYF. The CDR3 DNA reads TGTGCCAGCAGCCTTACTCAGGGAGCCTCCGAGCAGTACTTC. The chain combines TRBV14 with TRBJ2-7; D tentatively fits TRBD1 or TRBD2 (5 bases each). Trimming took 4 bases from V and 6 from J, leaving 16 bases between them. The CDR3 has 14 residues. Germline CDR1 and CDR2: SGHDN and FVKESK. Together with reference TRBV14 and TRBJ2-7, the CDR3 gives the full variable domain: EAGVTQFPSHSVIEKGQTVTLRCDPISGHDNLYWYRRVMGKEIKFLLHFVKESKQDESGMPNNRFLAERTGGTYSTLKVQPAELEDSGVYFCASSLTQGASEQYFGPGTRLTVT.

The chain joins TRBV6-5 to TRBJ1-1; D call uncertain. CDR3 length: 13 amino acids. Trimming removed 7 bases from V and 3 bases from J, with 12 bases in between. Germline loops: CDR1 MNHEY, CDR2 SVGAGI. The CDR3 coding sequence is TGTGCCAGCAAAGGAAACGGGTACACTGAAGCTTTCTTT. It encodes CASKGNGYTEAFF.

V gene TRBV27 combines with J gene TRBJ2-3; the match to TRBD2 covers 7 bases. V dropped 2 bases and J dropped 2; count of bases not matched to a gene: 4. The germline CDR1 and CDR2 sequences are MNHEY and SMNVEV (reference sequence). The CDR3 loop spans 15 amino acids. The CDR3 DNA sequence: TGTGCCAGCAGTTTAAGCGGGACGCCCACAGATACGCAGTATTTT. Its protein product is CASSLSGTPTDTQYF.

The chain joins TRBV20-1 to TRBJ2-1, with 12 nucleotides matching TRBD2. The CDR3 is made up of 16 amino acids. J lost 6 bases, V lost 5 bases, and 11 bases had no gene match. Germline V gene lookup returns CDR1 DFQATT and CDR2 SNEGSKA (reference sequence). DNA of the CDR3: TGCAGTGCTCTCGGCCCTAGCGGGAGGGCCTTCAATGAGCAGTTCTTC. It codes for CSALGPSGRAFNEQFF.

Only a few counts were recorded for this clonotype. The chain employs TRBV28 and TRBJ2-1; TRBD2 agrees at 7 bases. The germline CDR1 and CDR2 sequences are MDHEN and SYDVKM. Trimming took 2 bases from V and 9 from J; bases not matched to a gene: 10. The CDR3 extends over 15 amino acids. The CDR3 here is CASSLGGSRGSEQFF. The CDR3 nucleotides read TGTGCCAGCAGTTTAGGCGGGAGTCGTGGTAGTGAGCAGTTCTTC.

Points on this clonotype: Mismatch with germline at one junction end may stem from a read error. V and J are TRBV20-1 and TRBJ1-6; D unclear. In germline, CDR1 is DFQATT, CDR2 SNEGSKA (reference sequence). The CDR3 sequence is 15 residues long. The CDR3 DNA reads TGCAGTTCTAGATATTTGGAAGGTTATAATTCACCCCTCCACTTT. Translated: CSSRYLEGYNSPLHF.

This clonotype was observed a few times. This sequence joins TRBV10-3 and TRBJ2-6; D gene unclear. Germline loops: CDR1 ENHRY, CDR2 SYGVKD. V was pared by 6 bases and J by 0 bases, with 6 bases between. The CDR3 length is 14 residues. The CDR3 nucleotides read TGTGCCATCAGAGAAATCTCTGGGGCCAACGTCCTGACTTTC. It is translated as CAIREISGANVLTF.

In its sample, this clonotype was seen many times. The chain is built from TRBV12-3 or TRBV12-4 and TRBJ1-2, with 8 bases matching TRBD1. The CDR3 covers 14 residues. V lost 5 bases, J lost 3 bases, and 5 bases stayed unmatched. CDR3 sequence: CASSLRGHDYGYTF. CDR3 sequence (DNA): TGTGCCAGCAGTCTCAGGGGGCACGACTATGGCTACACCTTC.

Only a few counts were recorded for this clonotype. The chain couples TRBV7-3 to TRBJ2-7; 8 nucleotides match TRBD2. This CDR3 comprises 13 residues. Per the germline V gene, CDR1 is SGHTA and CDR2 is FQGTGA. The V and J ends lost 3 bases and 3 bases, in that order; junction bases with no gene match: 1. The CDR3, as DNA: TGTGCCAGCAGCTTCGGGGGGGGCTACGAGCAGTACTTC. This translates into CASSFGGGYEQYF. The full variable domain, with the rest looked up from reference TRBV7-3 and TRBJ2-7, is GAGVSQTPSNKVTEKGKYVELRCDPISGHTALYWYRQSLGQGPEFLIYFQGTGAADDSGLPNDRFFAVRPEGSVSTLKIQRTERGDSAVYLCASSFGGGYEQYFGPGTRLTVT.

This clonotype was seen a few times. The rearrangement uses TRBV7-9 and TRBJ2-1; perhaps TRBD1 as D (5 bases). The V end lost 4 bases, the J end lost 8 bases, and 12 bases lay between the germline ends. Germline-derived CDR1 and CDR2 are SEHNR and FQNEAQ (reference sequence). This CDR3 region has 13 residues. Here the CDR3 DNA reads TGTGCCAGCAGCTCCCAGCAGGGCTATGAGCAGTTCTTC. This codes for CASSSQQGYEQFF.

The CDR3: CASSYSATKGADNEQFF. In DNA form, the CDR3 reads TGTGCCAGCAGTTACTCCGCCACTAAAGGGGCGGATAATGAGCAGTTCTTC. The chain employs TRBV6-2 or TRBV6-3 and TRBJ2-1; perhaps TRBD1 as D (5 bases). CDR1 is MNHEY and CDR2 is SVGEGT in the germline V gene. Trimming stripped 0 bases from V and 7 bases from J, with 19 bases between. The CDR3 sequence is 17 residues long.

This clonotype occurred a few times. The CDR3 region has the DNA TGTGCCAGCTCAATCTTACAGGGTGCAGAGACCCAGTACTTC. Residues: CASSILQGAETQYF. The rearrangement links TRBV12-3 or TRBV12-4 to TRBJ2-5; D possibly corresponds to TRBD1 (6 bases). This CDR3 spans 14 amino acids. Trimming cost V 8 bases and J 4 bases, with 17 bases left between them.

This clonotype has just a few counts. The chain recombines TRBV20-1 with TRBJ1-5; perhaps TRBD1 as D (5 bases). Trimming removed 6 bases from V and 0 bases from J, with 9 bases in between. The germline V gene has CDR1 DFQATT and CDR2 SNEGSKA (reference sequence). The CDR3 contains 13 residues. The CDR3 spells CSAIDSSNQPQHF. CDR3 nucleotides: TGCAGTGCAATCGACAGTAGCAATCAGCCCCAGCATTTT.

The gene calls are TRBV7-2 and TRBJ2-7, with a possible D match to TRBD1 (6 bases). Trimming took 0 bases from V and 7 from J, leaving 13 bases between them. In germline, CDR1 is SGHTA, CDR2 FQGNSA. This CDR3 is built from 14 residues. This chain's CDR3 is CASSLAGHIMEQYF. DNA of the CDR3: TGTGCCAGCAGCTTAGCGGGACACATAATGGAGCAGTACTTC.